This TCR beta chain was sequenced for a study of T cell responses to AZD1222 COVID-19 vaccine. Study outcomes and limitations: Clonal diversity was possibly underestimated, and white British individuals and females predominated among donors.

Concerning this clone: The target antigen is unknown.

Looked up from germline, CDR1 is LGHDT and CDR2 is YNNKEL (reference sequence). CDR3 length: 15 amino acids. V was trimmed by 6 bases and J by 2 bases, leaving 11 bases between them. Produced via immunoSEQ multiplex PCR; TCRdb's table is partial and in-frame only. Of about 69,000 clones in the sample, around four fifths were seen once. This clonotype was sampled from an adult who received the AZD1222 COVID-19 vaccine. The material was peripheral blood, obtained 28 days after the second AZD1222 dose. This rearrangement joins TRBV3-1 (or the pseudogene TRBV3-2) to TRBJ2-6, with D perhaps TRBD1 (6 bases). CDR3 sequence: CASSTGNTGANVLTF. The CDR3 coding sequence is TGTGCCAGCAGTACAGGGAATACTGGGGCCAACGTCCTGACTTTC.